This T cell receptor (beta chain) was retrieved from a study of T cells after posttransplantation cyclophosphamide. General study findings and limits: Later blood repertoires were often dominated by clones from the donor CD8+ memory compartment. TRB clonality was highly associated with recipient CMV seropositivity and reactivation. Tissue-infiltrating T cells from skin or gut overlapped little with blood T cells.

V lost 1 base and J lost 5, with 19 bases in between. Germline V gene data show CDR1 as SGHVS and CDR2 as FQNEAQ. This CDR3 spans 17 amino acids. Comment on this clone: Its antigen is not identified.

Libraries were prepared by immunoSEQ multiplex PCR; TCRdb keeps only in-frame clonotypes and omits some of them. The repertoire holds 20,000 to 25,000 clones, with 86% as singletons. Treatment was busulfan-fludarabine conditioning, a marrow graft, and cyclophosphamide on days +3 and +4. The source of this sequence is a female patient in her 30s who received an allogeneic stem cell transplant from an unrelated donor, was CMV-positive, and had no GVHD. Some T cells could come from the graft donor. The material sequenced was PBMCs, taken after allogeneic stem cell transplant with posttransplant cyclophosphamide. J is TRBJ2-3 and V is TRBV7-8; D unclear. In DNA form, the CDR3 reads TGTGCCAGCAGCTTAGGGTTGCAGGTCCACGCACAAGATACGCAGTATTTT. This gives the protein CASSLGLQVHAQDTQYF.